This T cell receptor beta chain was found in a study of cytomegalovirus exposure and HLA in healthy donors. Background on the study: Approximately 77 million unique TCRs from HLA-typed donors were held in an early release of data.

A single count supports this clone. Its antigen is still unknown. With 4 bases clipped from V and 3 bases from J, the junction kept 5 bases outside the gene matches. Germline lookup yields CDR1 MDHEN and CDR2 SYDVKM. The CDR3 runs to 15 residues. This PCR relied on a set of 60 Vbeta primers and 13 Jbeta primers. Libraries were prepared by immunoSEQ multiplex PCR; TCRdb keeps only in-frame clonotypes and omits some of them. The sample gives about 130,000 clones, 83% of which show up once; 3.6% is in the top ten. The study, taken as a whole, reports: A few CMV-associated chains were confirmed in vitro to be specific for CMV antigens. Using a false discovery rate of 0.05, a later analysis showed that approximately 18,000 TCR beta sequences were associated with HLA alleles. TCR beta V- and J-gene trimming, according to a later analysis, was linked to a missense DCLRE1C variant.

The specimen was PBMCs. This sequence was found in a woman between 40 and 55 years old in good health and CMV-seropositive. The J gene is TRBJ2-2, the V gene TRBV28; 7 positions agree with TRBD2. CDR3 sequence reads: CASSSAGRYTGELFF. The CDR3 region has the DNA TGTGCCAGCAGTTCAGCGGGGCGATACACCGGGGAGCTGTTTTTT.